This TCR beta chain was obtained from a study of shared clonotypes between healthy human individuals. On this clone itself: Its antigen remains unidentified.

Study results and limitations: A limitation of the genetic and exposure-history diversity represented arose from few donors.

Naive CD8 populations comprised CD45RO-negative cells positively selected for CCR7, excluding terminally differentiated effector memory CD45RA+ cells. Generated by immunoSEQ multiplex PCR, the TCRdb table keeps only in-frame clones and is missing some. The table includes around 1.9 million clones, 80% to 95% detected once. Specimen: naive CD8+ T cells from PBMCs. This clonotype was sampled from a man aged 18 to 30 in good health. Some clones in this sample may be carry-over from other donors' samples.

CDR3 residues: CASSLRGSLNEQFF. For the CDR3, the DNA is TGTGCCAGCAGTTTGAGGGGTAGTTTGAATGAGCAGTTCTTC. The chain uses TRBV27 and TRBJ2-1; D could derive from TRBD1 or TRBD2 (5 bases each). V shed 3 bases and J shed 7 bases, with 13 bases lying between them. Per germline, CDR1 MNHEY and CDR2 SMNVEV (reference sequence). CDR3 length: 14 amino acids.